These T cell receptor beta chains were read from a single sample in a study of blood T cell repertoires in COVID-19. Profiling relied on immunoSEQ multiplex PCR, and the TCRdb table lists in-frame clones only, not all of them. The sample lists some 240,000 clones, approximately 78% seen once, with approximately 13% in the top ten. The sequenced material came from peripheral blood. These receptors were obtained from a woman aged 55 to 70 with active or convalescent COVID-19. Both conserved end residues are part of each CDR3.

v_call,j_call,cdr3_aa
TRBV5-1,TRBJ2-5,CASSLAQKETQYF
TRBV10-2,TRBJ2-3,CASSTGTSGSLSTDTQYF
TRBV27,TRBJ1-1,CASSPRGLRVGTEAFF
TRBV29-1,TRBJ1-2,CSVEDQGAGYGYTF
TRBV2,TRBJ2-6,CASSDRSAGANVLTF
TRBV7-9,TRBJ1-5,CASTTWGDQPQHF
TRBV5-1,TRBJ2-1,CASSSQGFRSYNEQFF
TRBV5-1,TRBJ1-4,CASSTDPGANEKLFF
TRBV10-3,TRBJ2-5,CAISLSPGQGGQETQYF
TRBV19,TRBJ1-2,CASSQNRGGYGYTF
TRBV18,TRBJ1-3,CASSPAGLGGNTIYF
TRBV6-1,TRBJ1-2,CASSETTGTYYGYTF
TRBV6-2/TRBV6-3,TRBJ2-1,CASTPSVSRNFNEQFF
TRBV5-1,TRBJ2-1,CASSSGLAGGLSYNEQFF
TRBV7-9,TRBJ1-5,CASSPPGQPQHF